Each of the 8 T cell receptor beta chains below was sequenced from the same sample in a study of T cell responses to AZD1222 COVID-19 vaccine. Repertoires were generated with immunoSEQ multiplex PCR, while TCRdb's copy carries only in-frame clones and drops some. The table includes more than 120,000 clones, roughly nine tenths detected once. The material was peripheral blood, obtained 28 days after the second AZD1222 dose. These receptor sequences come from an adult who received the AZD1222 COVID-19 vaccine.

The rearrangement links TRBV7-2 to TRBJ1-1; TRBD1 aligns across 8 bases. This CDR3 comprises 12 residues. The V segment lost 6 bases and the J segment 10 bases; nucleotides outside the gene matches: 7. Germline CDR1 SGHTA, CDR2 FQGNSA. CDR3 DNA sequence: TGTGCCAGCAGATCGCAGGGGGCGACAGCTTTCTTT. This encodes CASRSQGATAFF.

Note on this clone: Other DNA sequences of this sample code for an identical CDR3. This chain joins TRBV28 and TRBJ1-4, with 7 bases that match TRBD1. Trimming removed 5 bases from V and 3 bases from J; junction bases left unmatched: 6. The CDR3 has 15 amino acids. Germline CDR1 reads MDHEN; CDR2 reads SYDVKM. CDR3 DNA sequence: TGTGCCAGCAGTCCCTCGACAGGGCCTAATGAAAAACTGTTTTTT. It codes for CASSPSTGPNEKLFF.

This chain links TRBV6-5 with TRBJ1-6; unclear D gene. V was clipped by 4 bases and J by 9 bases, with 7 bases between them. The CDR3 runs to 12 residues. The germline gives CDR1 MNHEY, CDR2 SVGAGI. CDR3 sequence: CASSSLGSPLHF. The CDR3 nucleotides are TGTGCCAGCAGTTCGCTGGGTTCACCCCTCCACTTT.

The chain uses TRBV6-6 and TRBJ2-1; weak D call: TRBD2 (6 bases). The CDR3 sequence is 14 residues long. Germline CDR1 MNHNY, CDR2 SVGAGI (reference sequence). V lost 6 bases and J lost 2, with 11 bases in between. As DNA, the CDR3 is TGTGCCAGCAGGTTAGCGGACCCCTACAATGAGCAGTTCTTC. Protein sequence: CASRLADPYNEQFF.

This sequence joins TRBV7-9 and TRBJ1-1; D is uncertain. CDR1 is SEHNR, CDR2 FQNEAQ, per germline (reference sequence). CDR3 size: 14 residues. V lost 5 bases to trimming and J lost 7 bases, with 17 bases between them. CDR3 DNA: TGTGCCAGCAGCCCCGCTCCCCCTAACCTTGAAGCTTTCTTT. This codes for CASSPAPPNLEAFF.

The rearrangement joins TRBV19 to TRBJ1-1; D remains unclear. CDR3 length: 16 residues. The germline gives CDR1 LNHDA, CDR2 SQIVND (reference sequence). V was shortened by 7 bases and J by 0 bases, with 18 bases between the two germline ends. The CDR3 coding sequence is TGTGCCAGTACCATCAGTAGTACCTATATGAACACTGAAGCTTTCTTT. Its protein is CASTISSTYMNTEAFF.

The chain is built from TRBV6-5 and TRBJ1-5, with D possibly matching TRBD1 (6 bases). Trimming removed 5 bases at V and 7 bases at J, with 18 bases between. Germline values: CDR1 MNHEY, CDR2 SVGAGI. The CDR3 runs to 15 residues. The CDR3 protein is CASSQLQGSGQPQHF. CDR3 nucleotide sequence: TGTGCCAGCAGTCAATTACAGGGATCGGGACAGCCCCAGCATTTT.

V and J are TRBV11-2 and TRBJ2-7; the D gene could be TRBD1 or TRBD2 (6 bases each). Germline assignment: CDR1 SGHAT and CDR2 FQNNGV. CDR3 length: 13 residues. With 1 base removed from V and 5 bases from J, the gap between germline ends came to 9 bases. CDR3 nucleotides: TGTGCCAGCAGCTTAGTAAGGGGGGACGAGCAGTACTTC. Its translation: CASSLVRGDEQYF.